Presented here are 6 T cell receptor beta chains from one specimen sequenced in a study of blood T cell repertoires in COVID-19. Repertoires were generated with immunoSEQ multiplex PCR, while TCRdb's copy carries only in-frame clones and drops some. In the table there are about 310,000 clones, around 90% of which are singletons. Sequenced: PBMCs or T cells enriched from blood (not recorded which). The receptor source for this set is a man aged 55 to 69 who had recovered from COVID-19.

The chain joins TRBV5-1 to TRBJ1-3; 7 positions agree with TRBD1. The germline V gene encodes CDR1 SGHRS and CDR2 YFSETQ. Losses at the gene ends were 4 bases for V and 0 bases for J; bases not matched to a gene: 4. The CDR3 runs 15 residues. CDR3 in amino acids: CASSQDRASGNTIYF. The CDR3 coding sequence is TGCGCCAGCAGCCAAGACAGGGCCTCTGGAAACACCATATATTTT. Full variable domain (rest looked up from reference TRBV5-1 and TRBJ1-3): KAGVTQTPRYLIKTRGQQVTLSCSPISGHRSVSWYQQTPGQGLQFLFEYFSETQRNKGNFPGRFSGRQFSNSRSEMNVSTLELGDSALYLCASSQDRASGNTIYFGEGSWLTVV.

This clone was observed a few times. The chain couples TRBV19 to TRBJ1-1; the match to TRBD1 covers 9 bases. The CDR3 consists of 14 residues. Germline trimming cut 5 bases from V and 4 bases from J; bases unmatched to any gene: 5. Germline CDR1 LNHDA, CDR2 SQIVND (reference sequence). CDR3 bases: TGTGCCAGTAGTCTCGGGACAGGGAGCACTGAAGCTTTCTTT. This encodes CASSLGTGSTEAFF.

The chain combines TRBV9 with TRBJ1-2; the match to TRBD1 covers 9 bases. Germline assignment: CDR1 SGDLS and CDR2 YYNGEE. With V trimmed by 8 bases and J by 4 bases, 9 bases remained unmatched. This CDR3 spans 14 amino acids. For the CDR3, the DNA is TGTGCCAGTTCGGGACAGGGTTTTCGCTATGGCTACACCTTC. Amino acid sequence: CASSGQGFRYGYTF.

The gene calls are TRBV19 and TRBJ1-5; 11 positions match TRBD1. CDR3 length: 15 residues. Losses at the gene ends were 7 bases for V and 3 bases for J; bases not matched to a gene: 5. Germline V CDR1 and CDR2: LNHDA, SQIVND (reference sequence). CDR3 bases: TGTGCCAGTAAATGGACAGGGGGCACCAATCAGCCCCAGCATTTT. Encoded protein: CASKWTGGTNQPQHF. Combining the CDR3 with reference TRBV19 and TRBJ1-5 gives the whole variable domain DGGITQSPKYLFRKEGQNVTLSCEQNLNHDAMYWYRQDPGQGLRLIYYSQIVNDFQKGDIAEGYSVSREKKESFPLTVTSAQKNPTAFYLCASKWTGGTNQPQHFGDGTRLSIL.

The gene calls are TRBV9 and TRBJ2-1; tentatively, D is TRBD1 (6 bases). From germline, CDR1 is SGDLS and CDR2 YYNGEE. V lost 3 bases and J lost 10, with 14 bases in between. The CDR3 is 13 residues long. CDR3 in DNA: TGTGCCAGCAGCGCTCACACAGGGATCGAGCAGTTCTTC. Its translation: CASSAHTGIEQFF.

The chain carries TRBV19 and TRBJ1-5; TRBD1 might be the D (5 bases). Germline lookup yields CDR1 LNHDA and CDR2 SQIVND (reference sequence). V shed 10 bases and J shed 3 bases, with 16 bases lying between them. The CDR3 has 14 residues. Here the CDR3 DNA reads TGTGCCACCGACTCCCCCAGGGCCAATCAGCCCCAGCATTTT. Protein sequence: CATDSPRANQPQHF.